This T cell receptor (beta chain) was identified during a study of cytomegalovirus exposure and HLA in healthy donors. Study findings and constraints: Researchers reported in a later analysis that a missense DCLRE1C variant was tied to TCR beta V- and J-gene trimming. Among the most significant clusters, several appeared linked to common viral pathogens in a later analysis.

The CDR3 is 13 residues long. Germline V CDR1 and CDR2: SEHNR, FQNEAQ (reference sequence). V dropped 4 bases and J dropped 4 bases, with 11 bases sitting between them. With 60 Vbeta and 13 Jbeta primers, the PCR was carried out. Sequenced by immunoSEQ multiplex PCR; TCRdb stores in-frame clones only, minus some. The sample has 85,000 to 100,000 clones, about 75% seen once. As concerns this clone: As yet, its antigen is unknown.

The sequence derives from a man aged 35 to 55 in good health and CMV-seropositive. Sequencing was performed on PBMCs. The V gene is TRBV7-9, the J gene TRBJ2-7, with D perhaps TRBD2 (6 bases). In DNA, the CDR3 is TGTGCCAGCAGCTACGGGAGTAGGTACGAGCAGTACTTC. Amino acids: CASSYGSRYEQYF.